The 10 T cell receptor beta chains in this list originate from one sample, sequenced in a study of PD-1 blockade in classical Hodgkin lymphoma. The time point here: newly diagnosed, previously untreated cHL patient sample. Sequenced by immunoSEQ multiplex PCR; TCRdb stores in-frame clones only, minus some. The sample lists tens of thousands of clones, roughly 90% occurring once. What was sequenced was peripheral blood mononuclear cells (PBMCs). The receptors originated from a human donor with classical Hodgkin lymphoma.

This clone has only a few counts. V gene TRBV5-1 combines with J gene TRBJ2-7; D remains unclear. The V end was cut by 0 bases, the J end by 2 bases, with 9 bases between. CDR3 length: 14 amino acids. Germline V lookup: CDR1 SGHRS, CDR2 YFSETQ. The CDR3 loop is CASSLANIPYEQYF. The CDR3 bases are TGCGCCAGCAGCTTGGCCAACATCCCCTACGAGCAGTACTTC.

The chain couples TRBV6-5 to TRBJ1-1, with TRBD1 matching 8 bases. V shed 6 bases, J shed 5 bases, and the junction held 2 bases outside the gene matches. The CDR3 has 12 residues. The germline V gene has CDR1 MNHEY and CDR2 SVGAGI. CDR3 in amino acids: CASRGQGTEAFF. The DNA for the CDR3 is TGTGCCAGCAGAGGACAGGGAACTGAAGCTTTCTTT.

This rearrangement joins TRBV5-4 to TRBJ2-2; the match to TRBD2 covers 14 bases. CDR1 and CDR2 from the germline V gene are SGHNT and YYREEE (reference sequence). V trimming: 4 bases; J trimming: 3 bases; junction bases outside the gene matches: 2. There are 16 residues in the CDR3. CDR3 sequence (DNA): TGTGCCAGCAGCCCGGGACTAGCGGGAGACACCGGGGAGCTGTTTTTT. This encodes CASSPGLAGDTGELFF.

This clone is a singleton in its sample. The chain carries TRBV15 and TRBJ1-5, with unresolved D. Trimming cost V 0 bases and J 4 bases, with 13 bases left between them. CDR1 is LNHNV, CDR2 YYDKDF, per germline (reference sequence). CDR3 length: 16 residues. The CDR3 DNA reads TGTGCCACCAGCAGAGATGGTGGGGTTGGAAATCAGCCCCAGCATTTT. This gives the protein CATSRDGGVGNQPQHF.

CDR3: CASSPTGQNEKLFF. DNA for the CDR3: TGTGCCAGCTCCCCGACGGGGCAAAATGAAAAACTGTTTTTT. The chain joins TRBV18 to TRBJ1-4, with D perhaps TRBD1 (5 bases). V lost 6 bases and J 5 bases, leaving 13 bases between the germline ends. In germline, CDR1 is KGHSH, CDR2 LQKENI. This CDR3 comprises 14 residues.

This clone was observed a single time. The chain recombines TRBV5-1 with TRBJ1-1; D perhaps matches TRBD1 (5 bases). CDR3 length equals 13 residues. Germline V gene lookup returns CDR1 SGHRS and CDR2 YFSETQ. V was shortened by 0 bases and J by 6 bases, with 9 bases between the two germline ends. The CDR3 sequence: CASSLVGGAEAFF. The DNA of the CDR3 is TGCGCCAGCAGCTTGGTTGGGGGAGCTGAAGCTTTCTTT.

Here the CDR3 DNA reads TGTGCCACAGCGCCGTGGTCAGGGGTCGGTTCACCCCTCCACTTT. This sequence encodes CATAPWSGVGSPLHF. This sequence joins TRBV2 and TRBJ1-6; D is possibly TRBD1 (6 bases). The V and J ends lost 10 bases and 9 bases respectively, with 22 bases between them. CDR3 length: 15 residues. Germline CDR1 reads SNHLY; CDR2 reads FYNNEI.

The genes are TRBV5-1 and TRBJ2-2, with D unclear. Per the germline V gene, CDR1 is SGHRS and CDR2 is YFSETQ. Trimming took off 1 base at V and 1 base at J, with 5 bases between the two ends. The CDR3 loop spans 14 amino acids. CDR3 sequence (DNA): TGCGCCAGCAGCTTGAACGTGAACACCGGGGAGCTGTTTTTT. As protein: CASSLNVNTGELFF.

V gene TRBV10-2 combines with J gene TRBJ2-1; 14 bases align to TRBD2. Germline loops: CDR1 WSHSY, CDR2 SAAADI. This CDR3 region has 17 residues. V lost 6 bases to trimming and J lost 7 bases; unmatched junction nucleotides: 11. Here the CDR3 DNA reads TGCGCCAGCAGAGCCGGGACTAGCGGGGGAAGTAGGAATGAGCAGTTCTTC. It encodes CASRAGTSGGSRNEQFF.

J is TRBJ2-7 and V is TRBV4-1; 13 bases fit TRBD2. V shed 5 bases and J 5 bases; nucleotides not matched to a gene: 6. The CDR3 length is 15 residues. Germline loops: CDR1 MGHRA, CDR2 YSYEKL. The CDR3 DNA reads as TGCGCCAGCAGCTACACTAGCGGGAGGGGCAACGAGCAGTACTTC. Encoded protein: CASSYTSGRGNEQYF.